This TCR beta chain was captured by sequencing in a study of cytomegalovirus exposure and HLA in healthy donors. Study-wide results and caveats: A later analysis found first-cohort TCR clusters tended to co-occur in the approximately 110 validation repertoires.

Regarding this clone: Its target is not known.

CDR1 SGHDN and CDR2 FVKESK come from the germline V gene. Trimming cost V 1 base and J 2 bases, with 6 bases left between them. The CDR3 contains 13 residues. TCRdb keeps only in-frame clones here, not all; method: immunoSEQ multiplex PCR. The sample records 75,000 to 90,000 clones, 90% to 95% being singletons. What was sequenced was PBMCs. The V call is TRBV14, the J call TRBJ2-7; D possibly corresponds to TRBD1 (5 bases). The sequence was obtained from a woman under 30 in good health and CMV-seronegative. As DNA, the CDR3 is TGTGCCAGCAGCCAAGGACAGACCTACGAGCAGTACTTC. Translating gives CASSQGQTYEQYF.